This is a list of T cell receptor beta chains from one sample in a study of blood T cells in healthy people across ages. One entry per CDR3 protein, called by TCRdb with MiXCR from the 5' RACE reads. The sample has 1.2 million to 1.5 million distinct CDR3 sequences, 59% seen once; the top ten hold approximately 7%. The sequenced material came from blood. These TCRs come from a man aged 18-30 years in good health. Each CDR3 is given with its conserved first and last residue. The D gene is left open where the match is weak. Some rows mark clone size as missing; the rest say once, few, many or name a class of expanded clone.

size	length	V	J	D	DNA	CDR3
NA	16	TRBV12-3/TRBV12-4	TRBJ2-1	TRBD2	TGTGCCAGCACCCCAACGGGACTAGCTGCCTACAATGAGCAGTTCTTC	CASTPTGLAAYNEQFF
NA	13	TRBV9	TRBJ2-1	NA	TGTGCCAGCAGCGTAGGTTTAGGGAATGAGCAGTTCTTC	CASSVGLGNEQFF
NA	12	TRBV29-1	TRBJ2-6	NA	TGCAGCGCCCAGTCTGGGGCCAACGTCCTGACTTTC	CSAQSGANVLTF
NA	15	TRBV5-1	TRBJ1-1	NA	TGCGCCAGCAGCCCCCCGGGAGGGGCGGGCACTGAAGCTTTCTTT	CASSPPGGAGTEAFF
few	15	TRBV29-1	TRBJ2-4	TRBD1	TGCAGCGTGACGGGACAGGGTTCCAAGTCGAACATTCAGTACTTC	CSVTGQGSKSNIQYF
NA	14	TRBV20-1	TRBJ1-2	TRBD1	TGCAGTGCTAGGATGACAGGGGACCACTATGGCTACACCTTC	CSARMTGDHYGYTF
once	15	TRBV5-1	TRBJ1-2	NA	TGCGCCAGCAGCTTGGATTCCCCAGGGGACTATGGCTACACCTTC	CASSLDSPGDYGYTF
NA	15	TRBV4-1	TRBJ2-7	NA	TGCGCCAGCAGCCACGGGTCTTCATCCTCCTACGAGCAGTACTTC	CASSHGSSSSYEQYF
NA	11	TRBV2	TRBJ2-1	NA	TGTGCCAGCAGTGGAGAAGGTGAGCAGTTCTTC	CASSGEGEQFF
NA	18	TRBV7-9	TRBJ2-6	NA	TGTGCCAGCAGCTCCAGTTTGACCGCCATCTCTGGGGCCAACGTCCTGACTTTC	CASSSSLTAISGANVLTF
NA	13	TRBV3-1	TRBJ2-7	NA	TGTGCCAGCAGCCAAGTTTGGGCGTACGAGCAGTACTTC	CASSQVWAYEQYF
NA	15	TRBV7-6	TRBJ2-7	TRBD1	TGTGCCAGCAGCACCCCGGGACAGGGAGAAAACGAGCAGTACTTC	CASSTPGQGENEQYF
few	15	TRBV10-3	TRBJ1-2	TRBD1	TGTGCCATTAGTGAGTCGAACCGGGACAGTGAGGGCTACACCTTC	CAISESNRDSEGYTF
NA	14	TRBV29-1	TRBJ1-1	NA	TGCAGCGTTGCGTACACCCGGGCGAGTACTGAAGCTTTCTTT	CSVAYTRASTEAFF
NA	14	TRBV20-1	TRBJ2-1	NA	TGCAGTGCTAGTGCCATCTTGGTCTACAATGAGCAGTTCTTC	CSASAILVYNEQFF
few	15	TRBV4-3	TRBJ2-4	NA	TGCGCCAGCAGCCAAGACGGGGTTCCCAAAAACATTCAGTACTTC	CASSQDGVPKNIQYF
NA	13	TRBV20-1	TRBJ2-5	NA	TGCAGTGCAAGGACGCGGACCCCGGAGACCCAGTACTTC	CSARTRTPETQYF
few	14	TRBV5-1	TRBJ1-1	NA	TGCGCCAGCAGCTCTGGCCCGTTGAACACTGAAGCTTTCTTT	CASSSGPLNTEAFF
NA	15	TRBV20-1	TRBJ2-3	TRBD2	TGCAGTGCCCCGATTGGGCTAGCGGGAATGGATACGCAGTATTTT	CSAPIGLAGMDTQYF
NA	14	TRBV3-1	TRBJ2-7	NA	TGTGCCAGCAGCCAACCGGACACAACCTACGAGCAGTACTTC	CASSQPDTTYEQYF
NA	15	TRBV20-1	TRBJ1-4	NA	TGCAGTGCTAGAGATCGGCTGACCTCTAATGAAAAACTGTTTTTT	CSARDRLTSNEKLFF
NA	13	TRBV9	TRBJ1-2	NA	TGTGCCACCTCCCTAGGGACCAACTATGGCTACACCTTC	CATSLGTNYGYTF
NA	13	TRBV7-2	TRBJ2-1	TRBD2	TGTGCCAGCGGACTAGCGGGCCCTAATGAGCAGTTCTTC	CASGLAGPNEQFF
few	14	TRBV7-2	TRBJ2-3	NA	TGTGCCAGCAGCCGGATACAGGCAGCGGATACGCAGTATTTT	CASSRIQAADTQYF
NA	15	TRBV28	TRBJ1-6	TRBD1	TGTGCCAGCACCAAACAGGGGCCCTATAATTCACCCCTCCACTTT	CASTKQGPYNSPLHF
NA	15	TRBV27	TRBJ1-4	TRBD1	TGTGCCAGCAGTCCACGACAGGGACATAATGAAAAACTGTTTTTT	CASSPRQGHNEKLFF
NA	14	TRBV29-1	TRBJ2-3	TRBD1	TGCAGTCAACAGGGACAGGAAGACACAGATACGCAGTATTTT	CSQQGQEDTDTQYF
NA	15	TRBV25-1	TRBJ1-6	NA	TGTGCCAGCAGTGCCCTACAGGGTTCTAATTCACCCCTCCACTTT	CASSALQGSNSPLHF
NA	14	TRBV4-1	TRBJ2-7	NA	TGCGCCAGCAGCCAAGATTACGGATACTACGAGCAGTACTTC	CASSQDYGYYEQYF